A single sample gave rise to the 21 T cell receptor beta chains below, sequenced in a study of CD4+ T cells in melanoma. Sequencing used immunoSEQ multiplex PCR; TCRdb keeps in-frame clones, though not all of them. The sample lists 20,000 or so clones; around 80% were seen once. These receptors were collected from a human donor with melanoma.

This clone has a handful of counts. The chain joins TRBV2 to TRBJ2-3, with D uncertain. V was pared by 4 bases and J by 7 bases, with 12 bases between. Germline V CDR1 and CDR2: SNHLY, FYNNEI. The CDR3 has 13 residues. CDR3: CASSVGPKHTQYF. Here the CDR3 DNA reads TGTGCCAGCAGTGTAGGGCCGAAACATACGCAGTATTTT.

The V and J genes are TRBV11-2 and TRBJ1-3; D is undetermined. Germline lookup yields CDR1 SGHAT and CDR2 FQNNGV. The V and J ends lost 3 bases and 11 bases respectively, with 14 bases between them. This CDR3 comprises 13 residues. The CDR3 DNA reads as TGTGCCAGCAGCTTCACCGGCATAGAACCCATATATTTT. It yields the protein CASSFTGIEPIYF.

This chain joins TRBV28 and TRBJ1-5; D is uncertain. Germline-derived CDR1 and CDR2 are MDHEN and SYDVKM. This CDR3 is 12 amino acids long. V gave up 10 bases and J gave up 1 base, with 8 bases separating them. The CDR3 region is CAIKRSNQPQHF. Here the CDR3 DNA reads TGTGCCATTAAAAGGAGCAATCAGCCCCAGCATTTT.

V and J are TRBV6-7 and TRBJ1-1, with D unclear. TRBV6-7 is known as an ORF, though its function is uncertain. This CDR3 has 13 residues. Trimming cost V 0 bases and J 4 bases, with 6 bases left between them. The CDR3: CASSYSEVTEAFF. CDR3 coding DNA: TGTGCCAGCAGTTACTCGGAAGTCACTGAAGCTTTCTTT.

This chain joins TRBV19 and TRBJ2-4, with 9 bases that match TRBD1. V dropped 4 bases and J dropped 9; count of bases not matched to a gene: 4. CDR1 and CDR2 from the germline V gene are LNHDA and SQIVND (reference sequence). The CDR3 totals 13 residues. The CDR3 protein is CASSKETGGIQYF. CDR3 bases: TGTGCCAGTAGTAAAGAGACAGGGGGCATTCAGTACTTC.

The table lists this clone with a count of one. This sequence joins TRBV11-3 and TRBJ2-4, with 8 bases identical to TRBD1. The CDR3 length is 15 residues. The J segment lost 6 bases and the V segment lost 1 base, leaving 5 bases of the junction unmatched. Germline CDR1 SGHNT, CDR2 YENEEA. The CDR3 region has the DNA TGTGCCAGCAGCTTAGGAGTCGGACAGGGAAACATTCAGTACTTC. Encoded protein: CASSLGVGQGNIQYF.

V is TRBV5-6 and J is TRBJ2-5; TRBD1 agrees at 7 bases. This CDR3 region has 14 residues. Germline V CDR1 and CDR2: SGHDT, YYEEEE. V dropped 4 bases and J dropped 3; count of bases not matched to a gene: 6. In DNA, the CDR3 is TGTGCCAGCAGCCCGATGGGGACAGAAGAGACCCAGTACTTC. It specifies CASSPMGTEETQYF.

This rearrangement joins TRBV7-2 to TRBJ1-2; 9 bases are a match to TRBD1. The CDR3 length is 14 residues. Per the germline V gene, CDR1 is SGHTA and CDR2 is FQGNSA. J gave up 3 bases and V 6 bases, and 5 bases lay outside the gene matches. CDR3 bases: TGTGCCAGCAGTTGGACAGGGGCAGACTATGGCTACACCTTC. Protein: CASSWTGADYGYTF.

This clone was seen only a few times. The chain has TRBV10-3 and TRBJ1-6; 8 nucleotides align to TRBD1. Germline values: CDR1 ENHRY, CDR2 SYGVKD. V gave up 4 bases and J gave up 8 bases; unmatched junction bases: 4. The CDR3 has 14 residues. The CDR3 nucleotides read TGTGCCATCAGTGGGACAGGGAGGGATTCACCCCTCCACTTT. It is translated as CAISGTGRDSPLHF.

This clone showed up just once. The chain combines TRBV5-1 with TRBJ1-2, with D perhaps TRBD1 (6 bases). Germline CDR1 and CDR2: SGHRS and YFSETQ. The V end lost 0 bases, the J end lost 3 bases, and 12 bases lay between the germline ends. The CDR3 is made up of 15 amino acids. This CDR3 reads CASSLGQGFDYGYTF. The CDR3 nucleotides are TGCGCCAGCAGCTTGGGGCAGGGGTTCGACTATGGCTACACCTTC.

This clone was counted only a few times. The chain couples TRBV5-4 to TRBJ2-7; TRBD1 matches 10 bases. V shed 5 bases and J 10 bases; nucleotides not matched to a gene: 12. Germline CDR1 reads SGHNT; CDR2 reads YYREEE (reference sequence). The CDR3 spans 14 residues. The CDR3 nucleotides are TGTGCCAGCAGTTTTAACCGGGACAGGGGTATTCAGTACTTC. As protein: CASSFNRDRGIQYF.

The gene calls are TRBV9 and TRBJ2-6, with D perhaps given as TRBD1 or TRBD2 (6 bases each). V was trimmed by 4 bases and J by 2 bases, leaving 28 bases between them. The CDR3 is 21 residues long. The V gene's germline CDR1 is SGDLS and CDR2 YYNGEE. CDR3 nucleotide sequence: TGTGCCAGCAGCCCCCTGGCGGGTTGGGGGGCTAGGTCGACTGGGGCCAACGTCCTGACTTTC. Protein sequence: CASSPLAGWGARSTGANVLTF.

The rearrangement uses TRBV6-1 and TRBJ1-4; D remains ambiguous. The CDR3 consists of 14 residues. V shed 1 base and J shed 5 bases, with 8 bases lying between them. CDR1 is MNHNS and CDR2 is SASEGT in the germline V gene. Here the CDR3 reads CASSEGIGNEKLFF. Here the CDR3 DNA reads TGTGCCAGCAGTGAAGGGATAGGGAATGAAAAACTGTTTTTT.

V is TRBV19 and J is TRBJ2-1; a possible D gene is TRBD2 (7 bases). Germline loops: CDR1 LNHDA, CDR2 SQIVND (reference sequence). This CDR3 is built from 19 residues. V lost 2 bases and J lost 0, with 20 bases in between. The CDR3 region is CASSIFRAREGVSYNEQFF. The CDR3 bases are TGTGCCAGTAGTATATTCCGAGCCAGGGAGGGGGTCTCCTACAATGAGCAGTTCTTC.

The chain has TRBV27 and TRBJ2-2; D is uncertain. Trimming left V 5 bases short and J 5 bases short, with 9 bases between. Germline V CDR1 and CDR2: MNHEY, SMNVEV (reference sequence). The CDR3 runs to 13 residues. CDR3 in DNA: TGTGCCAGCAGTCCACTAAATACCGGGGAGCTGTTTTTT. This gives the protein CASSPLNTGELFF.

The gene calls are TRBV30 and TRBJ1-3; a weak D match, TRBD1 (6 bases). V was trimmed by 4 bases and J by 5 bases, leaving 18 bases between them. The CDR3 is made up of 15 amino acids. The V gene's germline CDR1 is GTSNPN and CDR2 SVGIG (reference sequence). The CDR3 DNA follows: TGTGCCTGGACCTTAGATGGGACATCGCGAAACACCATATATTTT. Translating gives CAWTLDGTSRNTIYF.

The V gene is TRBV2, the J gene TRBJ1-1; D is unclear. V was clipped by 2 bases and J by 10 bases, with 5 bases between them. The germline gives CDR1 SNHLY, CDR2 FYNNEI. The CDR3 length is 10 residues. The CDR3 sequence: CASSESGAFF. The CDR3 region has the DNA TGTGCCAGCAGTGAAAGTGGAGCTTTCTTT.

V and J are TRBV6-5 and TRBJ2-7; 8 bases map to TRBD1. Germline lookup yields CDR1 MNHEY and CDR2 SVGAGI. The J segment lost 2 bases and the V segment lost 6 bases, leaving 6 bases of the junction unmatched. The CDR3 totals 14 residues. CDR3 nucleotide sequence: TGTGCCAGCAGAATCGGACAGGGCGCCTACGAGCAGTACTTC. Translated, it gives CASRIGQGAYEQYF.

This chain connects TRBV19 to TRBJ1-1; 7 nucleotides line up with TRBD1. Germline CDR1 and CDR2: LNHDA and SQIVND (reference sequence). The trim removed 6 bases at V and 3 bases at J, leaving 10 bases unmatched. There are 15 residues in the CDR3. CDR3 in amino acids: CASRRRGGQDTEAFF. CDR3 in DNA: TGTGCCAGTAGGAGGAGGGGCGGACAGGACACTGAAGCTTTCTTT.

The chain has TRBV5-3 and TRBJ1-1, with D perhaps matching TRBD1 (5 bases). TRBV5-3 is an open reading frame, and its role is uncertain. There are 17 residues in the CDR3. V was trimmed by 2 bases and J by 1 base, leaving 18 bases between them. The CDR3 DNA follows: TGTGCCAGAAGCTTCCTCAACGGGGGGACGAGGAACACTGAAGCTTTCTTT. It specifies CARSFLNGGTRNTEAFF.

The J gene is TRBJ1-3, the V gene TRBV9; no clear D gene. The germline V gene encodes CDR1 SGDLS and CDR2 YYNGEE. The V gene lost 3 bases and the J gene lost 0 bases, with 10 bases spanning the gap. The CDR3 consists of 15 residues. Here the CDR3 reads CASSAEANSGNTIYF. CDR3 bases: TGTGCCAGCAGCGCAGAAGCCAACTCTGGAAACACCATATATTTT.